The clone carrying this TCR beta chain has a count of ten or more. Time point noted: newly diagnosed GD, antithyroid drugs for less than 3 months. Extracted PBMC RNA gave rise to the TCR library. One endocrinology department in Xi'an, China, was where patients came from. Each patient gave 7 to 10 milliliters of EDTA-anticoagulated peripheral blood. Looked up from germline, CDR1 is MDHEN and CDR2 is SYDVKM. The CDR3 is made up of 19 amino acids. V was pared by 1 base and J by 0 bases, with 10 bases of the junction left unmatched. Building the TCR beta libraries relied on iRepertoire HTBI primers, and CDR3 regions underwent Arm-PCR. MiXCR, run by TCRdb on the multiplex PCR reads, gives a single entry per CDR3 protein. The data contain roughly 520,000 distinct CDR3 sequences, about 12% of them singletons. This entry is derived from a study of regulatory T cells in long-lasting Graves disease. Overall study context: Antithyroid drug exposure in newly diagnosed Graves' patients had lasted under 3 months.

The sample was also linked to a second study, of T cells in Graves' hyperthyroidism and ophthalmopathy.

This clonotype was obtained from a woman aged 25 to 39 with Graves disease. This chain joins TRBV28 and TRBJ2-1; 9 bases match TRBD2. Material: peripheral blood mononuclear cells (PBMCs), obtained at new diagnosis, from a patient treated with antithyroid drugs. The DNA of the CDR3 is TGTGCCAGCAGTTTATACCCTAGCGGGATACGAAGCTCCTACAATGAGCAGTTCTTC. Amino acid sequence: CASSLYPSGIRSSYNEQFF.